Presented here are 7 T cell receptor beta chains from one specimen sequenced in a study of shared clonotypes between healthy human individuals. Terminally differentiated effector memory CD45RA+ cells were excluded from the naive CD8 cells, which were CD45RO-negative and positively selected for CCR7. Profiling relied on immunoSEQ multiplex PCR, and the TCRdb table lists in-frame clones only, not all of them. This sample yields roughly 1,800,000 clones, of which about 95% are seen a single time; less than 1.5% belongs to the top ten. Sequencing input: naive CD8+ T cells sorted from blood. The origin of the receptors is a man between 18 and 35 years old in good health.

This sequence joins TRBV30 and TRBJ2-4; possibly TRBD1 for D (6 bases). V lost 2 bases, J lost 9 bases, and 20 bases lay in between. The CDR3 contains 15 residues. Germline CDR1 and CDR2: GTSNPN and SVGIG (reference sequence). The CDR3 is CAWSRWQAQGGIQYF. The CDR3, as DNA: TGTGCCTGGAGTCGGTGGCAGGCGCAAGGGGGCATTCAGTACTTC.

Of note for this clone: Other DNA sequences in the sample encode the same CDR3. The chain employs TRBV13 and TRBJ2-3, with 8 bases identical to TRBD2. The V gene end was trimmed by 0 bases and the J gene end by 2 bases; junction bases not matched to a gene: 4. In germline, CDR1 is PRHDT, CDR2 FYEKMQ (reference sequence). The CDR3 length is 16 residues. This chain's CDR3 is CASSLGASGYTDTQYF. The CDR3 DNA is TGTGCCAGCAGCTTAGGGGCTAGCGGGTACACAGATACGCAGTATTTT. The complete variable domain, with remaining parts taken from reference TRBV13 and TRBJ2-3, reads AAGVIQSPRHLIKEKRETATLKCYPIPRHDTVYWYQQGPGQDPQFLISFYEKMQSDKGSIPDRFSAQQFSDYHSELNMSSLELGDSALYFCASSLGASGYTDTQYFGPGTRLTVL.

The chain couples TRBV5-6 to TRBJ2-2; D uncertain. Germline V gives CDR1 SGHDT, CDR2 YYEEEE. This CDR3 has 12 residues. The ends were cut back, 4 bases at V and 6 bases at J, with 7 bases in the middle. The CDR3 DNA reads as TGTGCCAGCAGCATGCAGTCCGGGGAGCTGTTTTTT. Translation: CASSMQSGELFF.

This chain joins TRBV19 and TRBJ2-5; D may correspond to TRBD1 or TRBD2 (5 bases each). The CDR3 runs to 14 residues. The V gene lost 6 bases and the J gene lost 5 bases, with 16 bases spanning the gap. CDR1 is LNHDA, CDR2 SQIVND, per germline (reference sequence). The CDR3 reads CASSTFGDRETQYF. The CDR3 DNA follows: TGTGCCAGTAGCACCTTCGGGGACCGGGAGACCCAGTACTTC.

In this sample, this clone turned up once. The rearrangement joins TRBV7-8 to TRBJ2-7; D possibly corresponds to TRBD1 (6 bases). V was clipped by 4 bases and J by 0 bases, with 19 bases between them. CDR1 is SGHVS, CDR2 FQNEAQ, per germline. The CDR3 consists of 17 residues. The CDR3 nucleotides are TGTGCCAGCAGCTCGCAACCCAGGGGTTGGGGCTCCTACGAGCAGTACTTC. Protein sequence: CASSSQPRGWGSYEQYF.

The CDR3 region has the DNA TGTGCCAGCAGCGCAGGGTCTTTAGGATCACCCCTCCACTTT. Its translation: CASSAGSLGSPLHF. The chain links TRBV13 to TRBJ1-6; D perhaps matches TRBD1 (5 bases). This CDR3 has 14 amino acids. Trimming left V 5 bases short and J 10 bases short, with 15 bases between. CDR1 is PRHDT and CDR2 is FYEKMQ in the germline V gene (reference sequence). Looking up the rest from reference TRBV13 and TRBJ1-6 gives the full variable domain: AAGVIQSPRHLIKEKRETATLKCYPIPRHDTVYWYQQGPGQDPQFLISFYEKMQSDKGSIPDRFSAQQFSDYHSELNMSSLELGDSALYFCASSAGSLGSPLHFGNGTRLTVT.

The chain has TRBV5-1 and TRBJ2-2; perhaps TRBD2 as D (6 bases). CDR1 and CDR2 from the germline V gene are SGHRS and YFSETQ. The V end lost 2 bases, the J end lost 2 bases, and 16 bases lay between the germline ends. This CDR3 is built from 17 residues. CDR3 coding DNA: TGCGCCAGCAGCTTAGGTCGGGGGTCCCCAAACACCGGGGAGCTGTTTTTT. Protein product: CASSLGRGSPNTGELFF. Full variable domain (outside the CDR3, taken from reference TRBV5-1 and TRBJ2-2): KAGVTQTPRYLIKTRGQQVTLSCSPISGHRSVSWYQQTPGQGLQFLFEYFSETQRNKGNFPGRFSGRQFSNSRSEMNVSTLELGDSALYLCASSLGRGSPNTGELFFGEGSRLTVL.